Listed below are T cell receptor beta chains from one sample, sequenced in a study of T cell changes during pregnancy in multiple sclerosis. Measured with immunoSEQ multiplex PCR; TCRdb has only the in-frame clones, and not every one. The sample lists around 88,000 clones; around 92% were seen once. Source: peripheral blood, taken after pregnancy. Receptors originate from a female donor in good health, enrolled as a control in a pregnancy study. CDR3s include the opening cysteine and the closing phenylalanine or tryptophan. The D gene is left open where the match is weak. The listing skips clone size in some rows; elsewhere it reads once, few, many or a size class.

TGTGCCAGCAGAGTACAGGGGGTTAGGAACACTGAAGCTTTCTTT | CASRVQGVRNTEAFF | - | TRBJ1-1 | TRBD1 | TRBV2
TGCAGCGTCCCCGGGACCTACGAGCAGTACTTC | CSVPGTYEQYF | - | TRBJ2-7 | - | TRBV29-1
TGTGCCAGCAGTCTAGCGGGGGGCTCCTACAATGAGCAGTTCTTC | CASSLAGGSYNEQFF | once | TRBJ2-1 | TRBD2 | TRBV27
TGTGCCAGCAGCTTAATCTTGTTGACTAGCGAGAACACCGGGGAGCTGTTTTTT | CASSLILLTSENTGELFF | - | TRBJ2-2 | TRBD2 | TRBV13
TGCGCCAGCACCCCCGACAGGGGTCCCTACGAGCAGTACTTC | CASTPDRGPYEQYF | - | TRBJ2-7 | TRBD1 | TRBV5-1
TGTGCCAGCAGTCGGTCCGAAGCCTACGAGCAGTACTTC | CASSRSEAYEQYF | - | TRBJ2-7 | - | TRBV25-1
TGTGCCAGCAGCGTAGTTGCGACGGGGACCTACGAGCAGTACTTC | CASSVVATGTYEQYF | - | TRBJ2-7 | - | TRBV9
TGTGCCAGCAGTTACGGGACAGTCCCCACCGGGGAGCTGTTTTTT | CASSYGTVPTGELFF | - | TRBJ2-2 | TRBD1 | TRBV6-5
TGTGCCAGCAGCTTCGGGCGGGGGAACACCGGGGAGCTGTTTTTT | CASSFGRGNTGELFF | - | TRBJ2-2 | - | TRBV11-3
TGTGCCAGCAGCTTAGTGGGCAGGGATAACTATGGCTACACCTTC | CASSLVGRDNYGYTF | few | TRBJ1-2 | - | TRBV7-2
TGTGCCAGCAGGGACAGGTACGTCTACGAGCAGTACTTC | CASRDRYVYEQYF | - | TRBJ2-7 | TRBD1 | TRBV2
TGTGCCAGTACCAATGACAGGGACAATTCACCCCTCCACTTT | CASTNDRDNSPLHF | few | TRBJ1-6 | TRBD1 | TRBV19
TGTGCCAGTAGTTTACAGGGGGCTAGCAATCAGCCCCAGCATTTT | CASSLQGASNQPQHF | - | TRBJ1-5 | TRBD1 | TRBV19
TGTGCCAGTAGTATAACGGGGGGCGGCTACACAGATACGCAGTATTTT | CASSITGGGYTDTQYF | - | TRBJ2-3 | - | TRBV19
TGTGCCAGTAGTCCTAGGGGGGGACTCAGGGAGCTGTTTTTT | CASSPRGGLRELFF | - | TRBJ2-2 | - | TRBV19
TGCGCCAGCAGCTTGAAGTGGGACTTCCCTAGCGATGAGCAGTTCTTC | CASSLKWDFPSDEQFF | - | TRBJ2-1 | - | TRBV5-1
TGTGCCAGCAGCTTAACGAGCGGGAGGAGAATCTCCTACGAGCAGTACTTC | CASSLTSGRRISYEQYF | - | TRBJ2-7 | TRBD2 | TRBV11-2
TGTGCCAGCAGCGTAGATGGGGGCGCGGGCGTACGAGAGACCCAGTACTTC | CASSVDGGAGVRETQYF | - | TRBJ2-5 | - | TRBV9
TGTGCCAGCAGCTTAATAAGCGATGAGCAGTTCTTC | CASSLISDEQFF | - | TRBJ2-1 | - | TRBV7-9
TGTGCCAGCAGCTTCCCAGACAATGAGCAGTTCTTC | CASSFPDNEQFF | once | TRBJ2-1 | - | TRBV5-6
TGTGCCAGCACCCTCCGGGACGGAGGGGTCAATCAGCCCCAGCATTTT | CASTLRDGGVNQPQHF | - | TRBJ1-5 | - | TRBV28
TGTGCCAGCAGTTTAAGTTACCGATCGGGACATCCTAAGTATTTT | CASSLSYRSGHPKYF | - | TRBJ1-5 | - | TRBV27
TGTGCCAGCGGCTCAACAGCCTACGAGCAGTACTTC | CASGSTAYEQYF | - | TRBJ2-7 | - | TRBV27
TGTGCCAGCAGTTCTAGCGGGGTTAAATACAATGAGCAGTTCTTC | CASSSSGVKYNEQFF | - | TRBJ2-1 | TRBD2 | TRBV6-5
TGCGCCAGCAGCGATGGACAGGGCCGGAGTGAAAAACTGTTTTTT | CASSDGQGRSEKLFF | - | TRBJ1-4 | TRBD1 | TRBV5-1
TGTGCCAGCAGCCCTGGGACAGCGAGTCTAAGCATTCAGTACTTC | CASSPGTASLSIQYF | - | TRBJ2-4 | TRBD1 | TRBV5-4
TGTGCCAGCAGCTTGGCGGGGGGACGCACAGATACGCAGTATTTT | CASSLAGGRTDTQYF | - | TRBJ2-3 | TRBD2 | TRBV5-4
TGTGCCACCAGTAACGGGGGTGTTTATAATGAGCAGTTCTTC | CATSNGGVYNEQFF | - | TRBJ2-1 | - | TRBV15
TGTGCCAGTAGTATGTTAGCGGCAGGGCCGATCGAAGCTTTCTTT | CASSMLAAGPIEAFF | few | TRBJ1-1 | - | TRBV19
TGTGCCACCAGCACGAACTCCGGGACAGGGGGCTTGGAGCAGTACTTC | CATSTNSGTGGLEQYF | - | TRBJ2-7 | TRBD1 | TRBV15
TGTGCCAGCAAGGGGCTAGCGGGAGACACAGATACGCAGTATTTT | CASKGLAGDTDTQYF | few | TRBJ2-3 | TRBD2 | TRBV6-1
TGTGCCAGCTCACGTGCGGTAGCGGATAGCTCCTACAATGAGCAGTTCTTC | CASSRAVADSSYNEQFF | - | TRBJ2-1 | - | TRBV18
TGTGCCAGCGTCAGACTAGCGGGAGGGACATACAATGAGCAGTTCTTC | CASVRLAGGTYNEQFF | - | TRBJ2-1 | TRBD2 | TRBV4-2
TGTGCTAGTAGGGGAATCCAAGAGACCCAGTACTTC | CASRGIQETQYF | - | TRBJ2-5 | - | TRBV12-5
TGCGCCAGCAGCGCGGCGCCCAGCTCCTACAATGAGCAGTTCTTC | CASSAAPSSYNEQFF | - | TRBJ2-1 | - | TRBV5-1
TGTGCCAGCAGTTCCCTTAGGGGGAAAGTTAATGAAAAACTGTTTTTT | CASSSLRGKVNEKLFF | once | TRBJ1-4 | - | TRBV11-2
TGCGCCAGCAGCCTAAGACTAGCGGCGTACAATGAGCAGTTCTTC | CASSLRLAAYNEQFF | - | TRBJ2-1 | TRBD2 | TRBV5-1
TGTGCCAGCAGGGGGACTAGCGGCCCGAAGAGCCCCTACGAGCAGTACTTC | CASRGTSGPKSPYEQYF | - | TRBJ2-7 | TRBD2 | TRBV7-2
TGTGCCAGCTCCTCAACAAGCACTGAAGCTTTCTTT | CASSSTSTEAFF | - | TRBJ1-1 | - | TRBV18
TGCGCCAGCAGCCAGGAGTCTGCTGGGAACACTGAAGCTTTCTTT | CASSQESAGNTEAFF | - | TRBJ1-1 | - | TRBV4-1
TGTGCCGGAGGGGTGGCTTTCTTT | CAGGVAFF | - | TRBJ1-1 | - | TRBV2
TGTGGTGTGGTAGGGGACAGGAGAACCGGGGAGCTGTTTTTT | CGVVGDRRTGELFF | - | TRBJ2-2 | TRBD1 | TRBV2
TGTGCCATCAGTGATCCAGCGGGTTACAATGAGCAGTTCTTC | CAISDPAGYNEQFF | - | TRBJ2-1 | - | TRBV10-3
TGTGCCAGCAGAAACCTGGCTGAAGCTTTCTTT | CASRNLAEAFF | - | TRBJ1-1 | - | TRBV19
TGTGCCTGGAGAGAGACAGGGGGTAATGAAAAACTGTTTTTT | CAWRETGGNEKLFF | - | TRBJ1-4 | TRBD1 | TRBV30
TGTGCCAGCAGCCCAATTGACAGGGAGTTGTATTTT | CASSPIDRELYF | - | TRBJ2-3 | TRBD1 | TRBV7-9
TGTGCCAGCAGCCCAAACAGACGCCCTGTCTCTGGAAACACCATATATTTT | CASSPNRRPVSGNTIYF | - | TRBJ1-3 | - | TRBV11-3
TGTGCCAGAAGCCCCACAGGGGCAGGTACTGAAGCTTTCTTT | CARSPTGAGTEAFF | - | TRBJ1-1 | TRBD1 | TRBV5-3
TGTGCCAGCAGTCCACGACAGGGTCCTGAAGCTTTCTTT | CASSPRQGPEAFF | - | TRBJ1-1 | TRBD1 | TRBV27
TGTGCCAGCAGTTCGCAGGGGGACGGCTACACCTTC | CASSSQGDGYTF | - | TRBJ1-2 | TRBD1 | TRBV28
TGTGCCAGCTCACCAGCAGCGGGGGGGCCCCGGCAGTTCTTC | CASSPAAGGPRQFF | - | TRBJ2-1 | TRBD2 | TRBV18
TGCGCCAGCAGCCAAGATGGGGAGACCTATACCTTC | CASSQDGETYTF | - | TRBJ1-2 | - | TRBV4-1
TGTGCCAGCAGCGTAGACCAAATCCTATACAATGAGCAGTTCTTC | CASSVDQILYNEQFF | - | TRBJ2-1 | - | TRBV9
TGTGCCAGCTCACCATCAGTATCCTACGAGCAGTACTTC | CASSPSVSYEQYF | - | TRBJ2-7 | - | TRBV18
TGTGCCAGCAGCTTAGTTGGGGGGGCGTACAATGAGCAGTTCTTC | CASSLVGGAYNEQFF | - | TRBJ2-1 | - | TRBV7-2
TGTGCCAGCAGTGCACAGGGAGTTGGCTATGGCTACACCTTC | CASSAQGVGYGYTF | once | TRBJ1-2 | - | TRBV2
TGCAGCCTAAGAGACGGGGGGGGGACTGAAGCTTTCTTT | CSLRDGGGTEAFF | - | TRBJ1-1 | - | TRBV29-1
TGTGCCAGCAGTTCCTCAGTGGGGGCGCAGTTCTTC | CASSSSVGAQFF | - | TRBJ2-1 | - | TRBV27
TGTGCCAGCAGCTTAGCCAGGGCATCCTACAATGAGCAGTTCTTC | CASSLARASYNEQFF | - | TRBJ2-1 | - | TRBV7-9